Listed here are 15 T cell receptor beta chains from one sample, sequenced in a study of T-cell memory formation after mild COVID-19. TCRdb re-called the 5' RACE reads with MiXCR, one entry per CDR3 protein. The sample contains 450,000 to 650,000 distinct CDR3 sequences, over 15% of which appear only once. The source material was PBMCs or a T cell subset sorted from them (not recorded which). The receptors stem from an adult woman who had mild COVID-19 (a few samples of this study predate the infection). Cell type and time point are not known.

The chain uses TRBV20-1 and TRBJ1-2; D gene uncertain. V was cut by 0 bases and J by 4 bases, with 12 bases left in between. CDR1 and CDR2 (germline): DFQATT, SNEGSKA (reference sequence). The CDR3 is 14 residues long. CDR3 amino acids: CSARDRLEAYGYTF. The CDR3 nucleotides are TGCAGTGCTAGAGATCGATTGGAGGCCTATGGCTACACCTTC.

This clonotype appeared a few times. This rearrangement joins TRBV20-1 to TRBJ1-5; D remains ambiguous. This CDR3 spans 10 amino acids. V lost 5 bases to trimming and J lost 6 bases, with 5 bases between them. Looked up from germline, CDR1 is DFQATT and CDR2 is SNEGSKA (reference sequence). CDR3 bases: TGCAGTGCTGACGGTCAGCCCCAGCATTTT. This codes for CSADGQPQHF.

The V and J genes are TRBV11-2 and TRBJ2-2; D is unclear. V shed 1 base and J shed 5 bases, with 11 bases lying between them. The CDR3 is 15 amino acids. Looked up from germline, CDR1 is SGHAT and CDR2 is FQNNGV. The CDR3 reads CASSLGSPGTGELFF. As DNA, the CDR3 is TGTGCCAGCAGCTTAGGCAGTCCAGGAACCGGGGAGCTGTTTTTT.

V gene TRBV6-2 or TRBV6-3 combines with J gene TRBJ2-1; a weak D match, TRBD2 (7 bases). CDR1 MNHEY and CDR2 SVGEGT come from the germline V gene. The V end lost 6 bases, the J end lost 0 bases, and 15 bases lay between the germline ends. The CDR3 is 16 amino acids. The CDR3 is CASSRGGDGSYNEQFF. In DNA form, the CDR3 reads TGTGCCAGCAGCCGAGGGGGGGACGGCTCCTACAATGAGCAGTTCTTC.

CDR3 loop: CASSWTENNEQFF. CDR3 coding DNA: TGTGCCAGCAGCTGGACGGAGAACAATGAGCAGTTCTTC. The chain recombines TRBV6-2 or TRBV6-3 with TRBJ2-1; D unclear. The V gene's germline CDR1 is MNHEY and CDR2 SVGEGT. The CDR3 length is 13 residues. V shed 6 bases and J shed 5 bases, with 11 bases lying between them.

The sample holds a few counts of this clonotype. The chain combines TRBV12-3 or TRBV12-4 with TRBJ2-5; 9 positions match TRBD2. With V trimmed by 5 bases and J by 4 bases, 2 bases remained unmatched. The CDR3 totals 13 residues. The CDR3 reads CASSRSGGETQYF. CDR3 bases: TGTGCCAGCAGTCGTAGCGGGGGAGAGACCCAGTACTTC.

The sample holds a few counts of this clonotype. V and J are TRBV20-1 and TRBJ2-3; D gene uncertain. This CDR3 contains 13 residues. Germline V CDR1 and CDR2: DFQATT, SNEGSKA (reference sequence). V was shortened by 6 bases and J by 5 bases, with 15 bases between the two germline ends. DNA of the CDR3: TGCAGTGCCAAGACCGATGCTGGAGATACGCAGTATTTT. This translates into CSAKTDAGDTQYF.

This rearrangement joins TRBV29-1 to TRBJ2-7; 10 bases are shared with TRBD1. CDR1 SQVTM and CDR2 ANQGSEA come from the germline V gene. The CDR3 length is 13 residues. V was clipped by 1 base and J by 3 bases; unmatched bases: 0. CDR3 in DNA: TGCAGCGTTGAAGGGACAGGGGGCTACGAGCAGTACTTC. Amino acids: CSVEGTGGYEQYF.

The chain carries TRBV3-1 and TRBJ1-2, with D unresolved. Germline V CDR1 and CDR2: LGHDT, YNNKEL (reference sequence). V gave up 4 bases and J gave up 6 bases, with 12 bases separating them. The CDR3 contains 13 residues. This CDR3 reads CASSLLLGNGYTF. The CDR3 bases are TGTGCCAGCAGCCTTCTACTGGGGAATGGCTACACCTTC.

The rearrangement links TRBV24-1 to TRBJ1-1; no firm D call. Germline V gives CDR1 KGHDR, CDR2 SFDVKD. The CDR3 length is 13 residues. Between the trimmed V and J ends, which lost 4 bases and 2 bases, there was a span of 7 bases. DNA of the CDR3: TGTGCCACCAGTGACCCGAGAAACACTGAAGCTTTCTTT. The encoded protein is CATSDPRNTEAFF.

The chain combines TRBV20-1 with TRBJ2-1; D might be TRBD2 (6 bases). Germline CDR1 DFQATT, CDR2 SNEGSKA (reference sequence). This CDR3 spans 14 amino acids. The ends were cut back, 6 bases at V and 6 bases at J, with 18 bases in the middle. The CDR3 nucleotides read TGCAGTGCCTATGGGGCTAGCGAGGGCAATGAGCAGTTCTTC. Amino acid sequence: CSAYGASEGNEQFF.

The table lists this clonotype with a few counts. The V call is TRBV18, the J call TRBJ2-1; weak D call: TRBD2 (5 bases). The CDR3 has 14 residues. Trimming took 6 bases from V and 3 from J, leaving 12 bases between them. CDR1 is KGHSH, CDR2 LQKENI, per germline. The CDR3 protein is CASSLAGDYNEQFF. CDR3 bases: TGTGCCAGCTCCCTCGCCGGGGACTACAATGAGCAGTTCTTC. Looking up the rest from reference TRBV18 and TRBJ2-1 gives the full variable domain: NAGVMQNPRHLVRRRGQEARLRCSPMKGHSHVYWYRQLPEEGLKFMVYLQKENIIDESGMPKERFSAEFPKEGPSILRIQQVVRGDSAAYFCASSLAGDYNEQFFGPGTRLTVL.

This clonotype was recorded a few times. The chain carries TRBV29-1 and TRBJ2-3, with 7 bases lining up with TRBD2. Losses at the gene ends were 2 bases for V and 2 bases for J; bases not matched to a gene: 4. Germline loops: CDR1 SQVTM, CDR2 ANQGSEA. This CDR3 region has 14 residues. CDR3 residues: CSVESGTPTDTQYF. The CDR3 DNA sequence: TGCAGCGTTGAAAGCGGGACTCCCACAGATACGCAGTATTTT.

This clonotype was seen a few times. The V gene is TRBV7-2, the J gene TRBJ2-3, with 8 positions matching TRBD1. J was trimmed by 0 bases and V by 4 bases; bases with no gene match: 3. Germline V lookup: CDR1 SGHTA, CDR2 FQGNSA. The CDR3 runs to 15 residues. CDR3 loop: CASSSQGASTDTQYF. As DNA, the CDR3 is TGTGCCAGCAGCTCCCAGGGGGCTAGCACAGATACGCAGTATTTT.

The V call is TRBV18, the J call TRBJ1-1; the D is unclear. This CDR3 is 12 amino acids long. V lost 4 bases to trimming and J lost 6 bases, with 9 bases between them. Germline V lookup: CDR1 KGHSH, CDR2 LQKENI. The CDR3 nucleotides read TGTGCCAGCTCACTTATGGACGCTGAAGCTTTCTTT. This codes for CASSLMDAEAFF.